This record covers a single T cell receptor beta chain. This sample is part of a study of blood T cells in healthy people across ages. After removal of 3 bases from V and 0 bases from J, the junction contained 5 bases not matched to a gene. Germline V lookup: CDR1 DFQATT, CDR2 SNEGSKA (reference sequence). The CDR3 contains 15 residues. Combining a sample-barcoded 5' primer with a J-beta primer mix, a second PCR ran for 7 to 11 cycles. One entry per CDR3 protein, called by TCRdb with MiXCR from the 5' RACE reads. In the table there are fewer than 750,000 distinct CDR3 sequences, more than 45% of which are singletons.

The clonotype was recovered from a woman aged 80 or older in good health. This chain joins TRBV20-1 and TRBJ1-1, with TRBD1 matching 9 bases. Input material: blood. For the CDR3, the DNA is TGCAGTGCTAGCTACTACAGGGGGCTGAACACTGAAGCTTTCTTT. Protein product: CSASYYRGLNTEAFF.